This paragraph reports one T cell receptor (beta chain). This clone was observed a single time. The specificity of this receptor is unknown. No clone much larger than this one lies a single base away; base qualities are absent. The CDR3 regions of human TCRbeta chains were analyzed by immunosequencing. Under the source paper's analysis protocol: TCRs in the repertoires were compared against a reference library of SARS-CoV-2-specific TCRs that had been generated with the MIRA antigen-specificity platform. Breadth meant the fraction of unique TCRs that were SARS-CoV-2-associated, whereas depth meant the fraction of total T cells that were SARS-CoV-2-associated. Using the MIRA data, every spike-specific TCR was mapped to the spike region that the TCR reacted to and assigned to either a CD4 or a CD8 class. Log10-transformed breadth and depth values were compared by one-way ANOVA with Sidak's multiple comparisons tests. TCRdb retrieved this table from immuneACCESS and kept in-frame rearrangements only. Not all clones are present; in checked studies, unresolved V genes account for under half, and no reason is known for the remainder. D and trimming were read from the DNA, whereas the V and J calls and clone size are those reported in that table. This sample is represented by 100,000 to 150,000 clones; approximately 89% of them were singletons. Under 7% of the sample comes from the top ten.

In light of the paper, this sample's time point label describes: baseline before first vaccination. Samples from vaccinated people were obtained from the UK trials COV001 and COV002, which included a single-blind randomized controlled phase 2/3 trial of AZD1222 (ChAdOx1 nCoV-19) in healthy adults. Trial participant PBMC samples were collected at day 0 and day 28 after the second dose for TCRbeta chain sequencing. The data stem from a study of T cell responses to AZD1222 COVID-19 vaccine (TCRdb year 2021). For the study in its entirety: AZD1222 recipients given second doses at about 4 weeks or at about 12 weeks were pooled, since spike-specific TCR depth and breadth were not found to differ between the two schedules. TCR sequencing covered some 240 trial participants: roughly 200 given two doses of AZD1222 and some 25 given two doses of MenACWY control vaccine. Trial participants were enrolled by age into subgroups of 18-55, 56-69 and 70-plus years, and around 140, 26 and 57 TCR-sequenced participants, respectively, were included in these subgroups. Study-wide findings and limitations: Vaccine-associated CD4 TCRs spanned the whole spike protein, with dominant responses in regions 160-218 and 743-854. The 56-69-year group was small, and its depth increase did not reach significance, likely because of low power. Only five to seven AZD1222 recipients were SARS-CoV-2 seropositive at baseline, limiting conclusions about previously exposed vaccinees. Reportedly, close to half of the unique spike-specific TCRs recognized epitopes lying outside the regions that are mutated in the B.1.351 and B.1.1.7 variants. Participants were mostly white British, with more females than males. The authors suggested clonal diversity may have been underestimated. Spike-specific TCR breadth and depth rose significantly after two AZD1222 doses compared with day 0 and with MenACWY recipients. Because no day 14 peak-response samples were available, the repertoires could be characterized only after the peak T cell response.

The germline V gene (reference sequence) yields LGHDT for CDR1 and YNNKEL for CDR2. Including the terminal cysteine and phenylalanine, the CDR3 comprises 13 residues. CDR3 DNA only is kept here, 39 bases in frame from base 1. Relative to germline, V is 1 base shorter and J is 6 bases shorter, with 9 bases between their ends. Recombination linked TRBV3-1 (or the pseudogene TRBV3-2) to TRBJ1-2; the D gene is possibly TRBD1, with 5 bases matching. The sequence came from an adult in good health. The sample consisted of peripheral blood, taken on day 0 of AZD1222 vaccination. The CDR3 reads CASSQGSGHGYTF. The DNA sequence follows: TGTGCCAGCAGCCAAGGGTCGGGGCATGGCTACACCTTC.